The 27 T cell receptor beta chains presented below share a single source sample, sequenced in a study of CD8+ T cells in alopecia areata. RNA was extracted and reverse transcribed into cDNA as the sequencing template. Sequencing was performed with immunoSEQ multiplex PCR; in TCRdb, only in-frame clones are kept and a portion is missing. This sample yields about 190,000 clones, of which 50% to 60% are seen a single time; 14% to 15% belongs to the top ten. The sequencing used CD4+ T cells sorted from blood, collected at week 0. The receptors here all came from a human donor with alopecia areata.

This chain joins TRBV29-1 and TRBJ2-5, with unresolved D. V was trimmed by 4 bases and J by 5 bases, leaving 11 bases between them. CDR1 SQVTM and CDR2 ANQGSEA come from the germline V gene. The CDR3 loop spans 12 amino acids. CDR3 residues: CSVGGRSETQYF. The CDR3 DNA is TGCAGCGTTGGTGGCAGGTCCGAGACCCAGTACTTC.

This chain uses TRBV29-1 with TRBJ1-4; weak D call: TRBD1 (5 bases). Trimming stripped 5 bases from V and 11 bases from J, with 18 bases between. Germline V gene sequence: CDR1 SQVTM, CDR2 ANQGSEA. The CDR3 is 13 residues long. The CDR3 protein is CSVLDSVRGKLFF. The DNA of the CDR3 is TGCAGCGTTCTAGACAGCGTGAGAGGGAAACTGTTTTTT.

This clone was detected only a few times. The gene calls are TRBV10-3 and TRBJ2-7, with 10 bases fitting TRBD1. Germline CDR1 and CDR2: ENHRY and SYGVKD. There are 12 residues in the CDR3. V shed 8 bases, J shed 11 bases, and the junction held 9 bases outside the gene matches. CDR3 DNA sequence: TGTGCCATCCGACAGGGGGCCGAGGAAGAGTACTTC. Encoded protein: CAIRQGAEEEYF.

V is TRBV5-1 and J is TRBJ2-5; D is unresolved. CDR1 SGHRS and CDR2 YFSETQ come from the germline V gene. This CDR3 contains 14 residues. V dropped 0 bases and J dropped 5 bases, with 11 bases sitting between them. The CDR3 sequence is CASSLEGRRETQYF. Here the CDR3 DNA reads TGCGCCAGCAGCTTGGAAGGCCGCCGGGAGACCCAGTACTTC.

The genes are TRBV5-6 and TRBJ2-3; 11 bases map to TRBD1. CDR1 is SGHDT and CDR2 is YYEEEE in the germline V gene. The trim removed 4 bases at V and 6 bases at J, leaving 13 bases unmatched. CDR3 length equals 17 residues. In nucleotides, the CDR3 is TGTGCCAGCAGCACACGGGACAGGGGGTTGGCTTGGGATACGCAGTATTTT. This codes for CASSTRDRGLAWDTQYF. Full variable domain (outside the CDR3, taken from reference TRBV5-6 and TRBJ2-3): DAGVTQSPTHLIKTRGQQVTLRCSPKSGHDTVSWYQQALGQGPQFIFQYYEEEERQRGNFPDRFSGHQFPNYSSELNVNALLLGDSALYLCASSTRDRGLAWDTQYFGPGTRLTVL.

The rearrangement joins TRBV30 to TRBJ1-5; D gene uncertain. The ends were cut back, 2 bases at V and 7 bases at J, with 12 bases in the middle. This CDR3 is 13 amino acids long. Per germline, CDR1 GTSNPN and CDR2 SVGIG (reference sequence). The CDR3 bases are TGTGCCTGGAGTCTCACAAGTTTACAGCCCCAGCATTTT. Its translation: CAWSLTSLQPQHF.

The V and J genes are TRBV7-9 and TRBJ2-3, with no clear D. The V and J ends lost 1 base and 4 bases respectively, with 3 bases between them. The CDR3 runs 12 residues. Germline V gene lookup returns CDR1 SEHNR and CDR2 FQNEAQ (reference sequence). The CDR3 DNA sequence: TGTGCCAGCAGCTTAGGAGCAGATACGCAGTATTTT. Translating gives CASSLGADTQYF. Filled out from reference TRBV7-9 and TRBJ2-3, the complete variable domain reads DTGVSQNPRHKITKRGQNVTFRCDPISEHNRLYWYRQTLGQGPEFLTYFQNEAQLEKSRLLSDRFSAERPKGSFSTLEIQRTEQGDSAMYLCASSLGADTQYFGPGTRLTVL.

Only a few counts were recorded for this clone. The V gene is TRBV7-6, the J gene TRBJ2-1, with D maybe TRBD2 (7 bases). Germline-derived CDR1 and CDR2 are SGHVS and FNYEAQ. CDR3 length: 14 residues. V dropped 1 base and J dropped 5 bases, with 9 bases sitting between them. CDR3 protein: CASSLGEGDNEQFF. Here the CDR3 DNA reads TGTGCCAGCAGCTTAGGGGAGGGGGACAATGAGCAGTTCTTC.

A few counts support this clone. The chain combines TRBV5-1 with TRBJ2-1; tentatively, D is TRBD1 or TRBD2 (5 bases each). The CDR3 contains 13 residues. Trimming removed 7 bases at V and 7 bases at J, with 15 bases between. Germline assignment: CDR1 SGHRS and CDR2 YFSETQ. The CDR3 nucleotides read TGCGCCAGCGGACGGGACCAGAGGAATGAGCAGTTCTTC. Translation gives CASGRDQRNEQFF.

The chain employs TRBV29-1 and TRBJ2-3; D perhaps matches TRBD1 (6 bases). Trimming took off 7 bases at V and 0 bases at J, with 11 bases between the two ends. CDR3 length: 13 amino acids. Germline V gene sequence: CDR1 SQVTM, CDR2 ANQGSEA. The CDR3 DNA reads as TGCAGCGGCCGGGACACTAGCACAGATACGCAGTATTTT. Amino acids: CSGRDTSTDTQYF.

This clone was recorded once. The chain recombines TRBV11-2 with TRBJ1-4; D not certain. The germline V and J ends were trimmed by 1 base and 8 bases, with 5 bases remaining between them. The CDR3 spans 12 residues. Germline CDR1 is SGHAT and CDR2 is FQNNGV. In nucleotides, the CDR3 is TGTGCCAGCAGCTTAGGAGGCGAAAAACTGTTTTTT. Its protein product is CASSLGGEKLFF.

The chain couples TRBV15 to TRBJ2-7, with TRBD1 identical over 8 bases. J gave up 2 bases and V 5 bases, and 2 bases lay outside the gene matches. Germline V lookup: CDR1 LNHNV, CDR2 YYDKDF (reference sequence). CDR3 length equals 13 residues. CDR3 sequence (DNA): TGTGCCACCAGCCTGGACAGGGCCTACGAGCAGTACTTC. Translating it yields CATSLDRAYEQYF.

The chain employs TRBV25-1 and TRBJ1-4; D is unresolved. This CDR3 comprises 15 residues. Germline values: CDR1 MGHDK, CDR2 SYGVNS. V was trimmed by 3 bases and J by 4 bases, leaving 12 bases between them. CDR3 in amino acids: CASSDSTEFNEKLFF. The CDR3 bases are TGTGCCAGCAGTGACTCGACGGAGTTTAATGAAAAACTGTTTTTT.

This clone was recorded once. This chain links TRBV5-1 with TRBJ2-5; possible D gene TRBD2, 5 bases. V lost 0 bases and J 3 bases, leaving 12 bases between the germline ends. This CDR3 contains 15 residues. CDR1 and CDR2 from the germline V gene are SGHRS and YFSETQ. CDR3 in DNA: TGCGCCAGCAGCTTGGTGTCGGGGAGCAAAGAGACCCAGTACTTC. Amino acids: CASSLVSGSKETQYF.

The chain combines TRBV5-1 with TRBJ2-3; D gene unclear. Deletions cut 0 bases from V and 4 bases from J, with 6 bases between. The CDR3 totals 13 residues. CDR1 and CDR2 from the germline V gene are SGHRS and YFSETQ. The CDR3 protein is CASSLAGSDTQYF. The CDR3 nucleotides are TGCGCCAGCAGCTTGGCCGGGTCAGATACGCAGTATTTT. Together with reference TRBV5-1 and TRBJ2-3, the CDR3 gives the full variable domain: KAGVTQTPRYLIKTRGQQVTLSCSPISGHRSVSWYQQTPGQGLQFLFEYFSETQRNKGNFPGRFSGRQFSNSRSEMNVSTLELGDSALYLCASSLAGSDTQYFGPGTRLTVL.

This clone was observed a single time. This chain uses TRBV29-1 with TRBJ2-5; 9 bases are shared with TRBD1. CDR1 is SQVTM and CDR2 is ANQGSEA in the germline V gene. The CDR3 loop spans 14 amino acids. The CDR3 reads CSVVGTGFRETQYF. CDR3 DNA: TGCAGTGTAGTCGGGACAGGGTTCCGGGAGACCCAGTACTTC.

The rearrangement uses TRBV27 and TRBJ1-2; no clear D. V dropped 4 bases and J dropped 8 bases, with 14 bases sitting between them. The CDR3 sequence is 13 residues long. Germline lookup yields CDR1 MNHEY and CDR2 SMNVEV (reference sequence). CDR3 amino acids: CASSYRQANGYTF. The CDR3 DNA follows: TGTGCCAGCAGTTATCGGCAGGCTAACGGCTACACCTTC.

In its sample, this clone was seen a few times. The chain couples TRBV30 to TRBJ2-4, with 9 positions matching TRBD1. This CDR3 has 16 amino acids. Per the germline V gene, CDR1 is GTSNPN and CDR2 is SVGIG (reference sequence). V gave up 3 bases and J gave up 2 bases; unmatched junction bases: 8. CDR3 DNA sequence: TGTGCCTGGAGCACGACCGGGACAGGGTCCAAAAACATTCAGTACTTC. Translated, it gives CAWSTTGTGSKNIQYF.

The chain uses TRBV10-3 and TRBJ2-2; TRBD1 agrees at 8 bases. The CDR3 is 15 amino acids. V shed 5 bases, J shed 0 bases, and the junction held 2 bases outside the gene matches. CDR1 is ENHRY and CDR2 is SYGVKD in the germline V gene. The CDR3 region is CAISRQGTNTGELFF. The CDR3 coding sequence is TGTGCCATCAGTAGACAGGGGACGAACACCGGGGAGCTGTTTTTT.

This clone was seen more than once but under ten times. The rearrangement joins TRBV2 to TRBJ2-7; D gene ambiguous. The ends were cut back, 2 bases at V and 5 bases at J, with 7 bases in the middle. The CDR3 is 12 amino acids. Germline assignment: CDR1 SNHLY and CDR2 FYNNEI. CDR3 sequence (DNA): TGTGCCAGCAGTGAAATCCGACACGAGCAGTACTTC. The encoded protein is CASSEIRHEQYF.

As to this clone: This sample includes further DNA sequences coding for the same CDR3. DNA for the CDR3: TGCAGCGTTGGAGGGACTGGGGAGCTGTTTTTT. It translates to CSVGGTGELFF. The V call is TRBV29-1, the J call TRBJ2-2; the D gene is possibly TRBD2 (6 bases). CDR3 size: 11 residues. The germline V gene has CDR1 SQVTM and CDR2 ANQGSEA. Trimming removed 4 bases at V and 8 bases at J, with 8 bases between.

The V call is TRBV19, the J call TRBJ1-1; the D is unclear. V lost 5 bases and J lost 6, with 13 bases in between. Germline values: CDR1 LNHDA, CDR2 SQIVND (reference sequence). CDR3 length equals 13 residues. The CDR3 loop is CASSLTGIAEAFF. The DNA for the CDR3 is TGTGCCAGTAGTCTCACCGGAATCGCTGAAGCTTTCTTT.

The CDR3 region has the DNA TGTGCCAGTAGTCCTCGTGGACAGGCCTACGAGCAGTACTTC. This translates into CASSPRGQAYEQYF. The gene calls are TRBV19 and TRBJ2-7; the match to TRBD1 covers 7 bases. J gave up 2 bases and V 5 bases, and 6 bases lay outside the gene matches. The germline CDR1 and CDR2 sequences are LNHDA and SQIVND (reference sequence). The CDR3 has 14 residues. The full variable domain, with the rest looked up from reference TRBV19 and TRBJ2-7, is DGGITQSPKYLFRKEGQNVTLSCEQNLNHDAMYWYRQDPGQGLRLIYYSQIVNDFQKGDIAEGYSVSREKKESFPLTVTSAQKNPTAFYLCASSPRGQAYEQYFGPGTRLTVT.

On this clone itself: This CDR3 is also generated by other DNA sequences in the sample. The chain joins TRBV5-6 to TRBJ1-6; D gene unclear. The ends were cut back, 2 bases at V and 7 bases at J, with 4 bases in the middle. CDR1 and CDR2 from the germline V gene are SGHDT and YYEEEE. The CDR3 is 12 residues long. CDR3 sequence (DNA): TGTGCCAGCAGCTTCCCCAATTCACCCCTCCACTTT. It is translated as CASSFPNSPLHF.

This clone was counted only a few times. This chain connects TRBV5-4 to TRBJ2-5; D could derive from TRBD1 or TRBD2 (7 bases each). CDR1 is SGHNT, CDR2 YYREEE, per germline (reference sequence). V lost 4 bases, J lost 5 bases, and 15 bases lay in between. The CDR3 is 14 residues long. DNA of the CDR3: TGTGCCAGCAGCCAGGGGGGGAATAGCGAGACCCAGTACTTC. Translation gives CASSQGGNSETQYF.

This chain joins TRBV2 and TRBJ1-1; D is possibly TRBD1 (6 bases). This CDR3 spans 12 amino acids. Germline lookup yields CDR1 SNHLY and CDR2 FYNNEI. Trimming pared 6 bases from V and 9 bases from J, leaving 14 bases between. The CDR3 region has the DNA TGTGCCAGCAGCGTCGGACAGCTCAAAGCTTTCTTT. Translated: CASSVGQLKAFF.

The rearrangement uses TRBV5-1 and TRBJ2-7; 7 positions agree with TRBD1. CDR1 is SGHRS and CDR2 is YFSETQ in the germline V gene. V lost 4 bases to trimming and J lost 12 bases; unmatched junction nucleotides: 16. The CDR3 has 14 residues. The CDR3 bases are TGCGCCAGCAGCGACACCTCAGGGGGTGAATTGCCGTACTTC. Translation: CASSDTSGGELPYF. The full variable domain, its missing parts supplied by reference TRBV5-1 and TRBJ2-7, is KAGVTQTPRYLIKTRGQQVTLSCSPISGHRSVSWYQQTPGQGLQFLFEYFSETQRNKGNFPGRFSGRQFSNSRSEMNVSTLELGDSALYLCASSDTSGGELPYFGPGTRLTVT.